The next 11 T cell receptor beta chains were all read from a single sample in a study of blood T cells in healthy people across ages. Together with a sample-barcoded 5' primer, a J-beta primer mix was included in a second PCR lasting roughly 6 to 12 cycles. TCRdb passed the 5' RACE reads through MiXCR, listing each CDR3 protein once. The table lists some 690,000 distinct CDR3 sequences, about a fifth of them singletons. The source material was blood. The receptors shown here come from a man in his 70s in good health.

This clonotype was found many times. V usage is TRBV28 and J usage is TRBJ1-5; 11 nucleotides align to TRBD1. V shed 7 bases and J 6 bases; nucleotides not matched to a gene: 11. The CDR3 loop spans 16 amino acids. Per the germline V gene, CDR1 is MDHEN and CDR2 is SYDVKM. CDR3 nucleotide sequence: TGTGCCAGCAACCCGATCCGGGACAGGGGGAGTCAGCCCCAGCATTTT. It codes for CASNPIRDRGSQPQHF.

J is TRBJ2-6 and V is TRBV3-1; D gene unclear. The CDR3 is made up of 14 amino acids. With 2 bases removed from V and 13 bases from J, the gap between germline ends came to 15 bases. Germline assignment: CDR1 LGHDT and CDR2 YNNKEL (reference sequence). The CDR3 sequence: CASSQFTASEVLTF. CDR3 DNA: TGTGCCAGCAGCCAATTTACAGCCTCAGAAGTCCTGACTTTC.

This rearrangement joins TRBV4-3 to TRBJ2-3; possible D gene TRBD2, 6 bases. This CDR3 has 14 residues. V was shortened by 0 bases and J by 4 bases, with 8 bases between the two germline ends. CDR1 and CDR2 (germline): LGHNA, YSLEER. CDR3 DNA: TGCGCCAGCAGCCAAGATTGGGGGGCAGATACGCAGTATTTT. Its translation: CASSQDWGADTQYF.

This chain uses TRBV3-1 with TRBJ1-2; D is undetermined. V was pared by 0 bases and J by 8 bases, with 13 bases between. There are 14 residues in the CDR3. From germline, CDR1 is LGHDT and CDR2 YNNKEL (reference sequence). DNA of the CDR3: TGTGCCAGCAGCCAAGAGATTGGCGGGAACGGCTACACCTTC. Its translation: CASSQEIGGNGYTF.

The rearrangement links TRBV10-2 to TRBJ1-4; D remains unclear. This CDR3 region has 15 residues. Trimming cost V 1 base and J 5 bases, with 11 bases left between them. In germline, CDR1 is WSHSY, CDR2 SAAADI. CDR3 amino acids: CASSEYGGKNEKLFF. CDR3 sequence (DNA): TGCGCCAGCAGTGAGTACGGCGGTAAAAATGAAAAACTGTTTTTT.

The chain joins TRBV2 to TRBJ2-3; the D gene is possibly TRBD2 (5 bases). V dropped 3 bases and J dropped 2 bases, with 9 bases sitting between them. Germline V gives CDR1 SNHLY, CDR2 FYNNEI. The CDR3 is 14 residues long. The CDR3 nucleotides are TGTGCCAGCAGTGAGGAGCGGCTCACAGATACGCAGTATTTT. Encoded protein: CASSEERLTDTQYF.

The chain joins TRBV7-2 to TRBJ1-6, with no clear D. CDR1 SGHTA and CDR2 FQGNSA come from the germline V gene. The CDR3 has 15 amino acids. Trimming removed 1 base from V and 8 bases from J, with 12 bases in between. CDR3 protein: CASSLGVNSDSPLHF. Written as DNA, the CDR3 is TGTGCCAGCAGCTTAGGGGTAAACTCTGATTCACCCCTCCACTTT.

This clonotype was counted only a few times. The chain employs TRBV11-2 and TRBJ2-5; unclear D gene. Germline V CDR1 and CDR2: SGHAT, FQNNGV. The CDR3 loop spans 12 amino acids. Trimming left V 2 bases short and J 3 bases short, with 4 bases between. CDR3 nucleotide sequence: TGTGCCAGCAGCTTATGGAAAGAGACCCAGTACTTC. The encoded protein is CASSLWKETQYF.

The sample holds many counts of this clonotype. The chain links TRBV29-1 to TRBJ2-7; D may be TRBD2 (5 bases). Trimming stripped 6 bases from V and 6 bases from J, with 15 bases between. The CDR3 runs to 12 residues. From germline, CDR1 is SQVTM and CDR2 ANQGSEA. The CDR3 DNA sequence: TGCAGCGTCCGGGCCGGGGTGGCCGAGCAGTACTTC. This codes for CSVRAGVAEQYF.

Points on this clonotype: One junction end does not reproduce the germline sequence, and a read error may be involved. Written as DNA, the CDR3 is TGTGCCAGTAGTATGAAGGCCAGCCAAGAGACCCGGTACTTC. This encodes CASSMKASQETRYF. The chain is built from TRBV19 and TRBJ2-3; D unclear. The CDR3 extends over 14 amino acids. Germline values: CDR1 LNHDA, CDR2 SQIVND (reference sequence).

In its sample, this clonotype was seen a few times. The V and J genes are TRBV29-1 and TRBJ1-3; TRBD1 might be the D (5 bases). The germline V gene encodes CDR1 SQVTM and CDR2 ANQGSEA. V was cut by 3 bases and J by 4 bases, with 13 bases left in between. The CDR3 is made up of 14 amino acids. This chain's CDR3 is CSVDSGTSGNTIYF. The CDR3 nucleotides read TGCAGCGTTGACTCCGGGACTTCGGGAAACACCATATATTTT. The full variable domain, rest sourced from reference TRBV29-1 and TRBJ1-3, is SAVISQKPSRDICQRGTSLTIQCQVDSQVTMMFWYRQQPGQSLTLIATANQGSEATYESGFVIDKFPISRPNLTFSTLTVSNMSPEDSSIYLCSVDSGTSGNTIYFGEGSWLTVV.